This T cell receptor beta chain was profiled in a study of shared clonotypes between healthy human individuals. General study points: Sampling was confined to blood; repertoires within tissues likely differ.

V trimming: 5 bases; J trimming: 0 bases; junction bases outside the gene matches: 7. The CDR3 spans 15 residues. Per the germline V gene, CDR1 is LNHDA and CDR2 is SQIVND (reference sequence). Researchers divided each subset's genomic DNA evenly across several immunoSEQ plates. Clones were sequenced by immunoSEQ multiplex PCR, and TCRdb holds only the in-frame ones, with some missing. The sample includes about 2.3 million clones, 80% to 95% seen only once; the top ten take about 0.36%. With respect to this clone: Its antigen is still unknown.

Donors comprised healthy HIV-negative adults lacking recent acute infections or vaccinations. This TCR was recovered from a man younger than 35 in good health. Some clones in this sample may be carry-over from other donors' samples. The sequenced material came from naive CD4+ T cells from PBMCs. Described subset: CD45RA+ positively selected. The V gene is TRBV19, the J gene TRBJ2-7; the match to TRBD1 covers 7 bases. In nucleotides, the CDR3 is TGTGCCAGTAGTTTCCGACAGGGTCCCTCCTACGAGCAGTACTTC. It translates to CASSFRQGPSYEQYF.